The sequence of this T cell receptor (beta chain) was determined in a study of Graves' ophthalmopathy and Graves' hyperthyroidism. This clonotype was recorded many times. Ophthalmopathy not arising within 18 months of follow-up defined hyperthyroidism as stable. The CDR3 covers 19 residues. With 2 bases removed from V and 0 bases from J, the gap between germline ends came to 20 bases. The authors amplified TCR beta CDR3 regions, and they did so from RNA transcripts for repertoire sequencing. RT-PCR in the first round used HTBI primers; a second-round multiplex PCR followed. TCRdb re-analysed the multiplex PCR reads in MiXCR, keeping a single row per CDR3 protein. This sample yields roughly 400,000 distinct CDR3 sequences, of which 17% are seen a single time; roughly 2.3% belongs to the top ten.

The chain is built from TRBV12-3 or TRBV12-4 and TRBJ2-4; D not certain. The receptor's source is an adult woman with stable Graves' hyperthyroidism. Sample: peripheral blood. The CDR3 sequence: CASSLRVHLAPLAKNIQYF. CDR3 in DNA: TGTGCCAGCAGTTTAAGGGTCCACCTTGCCCCTTTAGCCAAAAACATTCAGTACTTC.